The 16 T cell receptor beta chains presented below share a single source sample, sequenced in a study of blood T cell repertoires in COVID-19. Measured with immunoSEQ multiplex PCR; TCRdb has only the in-frame clones, and not every one. This sample has roughly 340,000 clones, with roughly nine tenths found just once. Input material: peripheral blood. Source of these receptors: a woman aged 25-40 years with COVID-19, enrolled during active disease.

The genes are TRBV10-3 and TRBJ2-7, with a tentative D call TRBD2 (5 bases). The CDR3 runs to 16 residues. The germline V and J ends were trimmed by 7 bases and 0 bases, with 19 bases remaining between them. CDR1 ENHRY and CDR2 SYGVKD come from the germline V gene. CDR3 DNA sequence: TGTGCCATCATGAGGACTGCTGAACGGGGCTCCTACGAGCAGTACTTC. As protein: CAIMRTAERGSYEQYF.

The chain combines TRBV7-8 with TRBJ2-4, with TRBD2 matching 7 bases. The CDR3 runs 13 residues. Germline loops: CDR1 SGHVS, CDR2 FQNEAQ. Trimming took 0 bases from V and 8 from J; bases not matched to a gene: 1. The CDR3, as DNA: TGTGCCAGCAGCTTAGCGGGAGGGGACATTCAGTACTTC. Translating it yields CASSLAGGDIQYF.

The rearrangement joins TRBV18 to TRBJ2-1, with a tentative D call TRBD2 (5 bases). Germline V gives CDR1 KGHSH, CDR2 LQKENI. Trimming removed 1 base at V and 0 bases at J, with 13 bases between. The CDR3 covers 17 residues. The CDR3 region is CASSPLAPTSSYNEQFF. Written as DNA, the CDR3 is TGTGCCAGCTCACCACTAGCTCCAACTAGCTCCTACAATGAGCAGTTCTTC.

The rearrangement uses TRBV6-5 and TRBJ2-7; 9 bases are shared with TRBD1. V was clipped by 8 bases and J by 4 bases; unmatched bases: 6. Germline CDR1 MNHEY, CDR2 SVGAGI. This CDR3 is 13 amino acids long. The CDR3 coding sequence is TGTGCCAGCCGAGGGACAGGGAGGTACGAGCAGTACTTC. This encodes CASRGTGRYEQYF.

In this sample, this clone turned up once. This chain links TRBV27 with TRBJ2-7; 7 positions agree with TRBD1. In germline, CDR1 is MNHEY, CDR2 SMNVEV (reference sequence). The CDR3 is made up of 15 amino acids. V dropped 4 bases and J dropped 0; count of bases not matched to a gene: 6. The CDR3 sequence is CASSSQGTFSYEQYF. The CDR3 DNA reads as TGTGCCAGCAGTTCACAGGGGACCTTCTCCTACGAGCAGTACTTC.

The V and J genes are TRBV18 and TRBJ2-4; possible D gene TRBD2, 6 bases. From germline, CDR1 is KGHSH and CDR2 LQKENI. Trimming stripped 10 bases from V and 5 bases from J, with 18 bases between. The CDR3 has 14 residues. DNA of the CDR3: TGTGCCAATAAACTAGCATCCTCTGAAAACATTCAGTACTTC. Translation gives CANKLASSENIQYF.

The CDR3 DNA follows: TGTGCCAGCAGCTTAGGTGCAGGGGCGTCCTACGAGCAGTACTTC. Amino acid sequence: CASSLGAGASYEQYF. The chain recombines TRBV11-3 with TRBJ2-7, with a possible D match to TRBD1 (6 bases). This CDR3 is built from 15 residues. The V gene lost 1 base and the J gene lost 1 base, with 11 bases spanning the gap. Germline V gene sequence: CDR1 SGHNT, CDR2 YENEEA.

The sample holds one count of this clone. V gene TRBV7-9 combines with J gene TRBJ2-7; no definite D call. This CDR3 spans 12 amino acids. Germline CDR1 reads SEHNR; CDR2 reads FQNEAQ (reference sequence). Trimming took off 2 bases at V and 7 bases at J, with 9 bases between the two ends. The CDR3 DNA sequence: TGTGCCAGCAGCTTATATCCCGGGGAGCAGTACTTC. This translates into CASSLYPGEQYF. The variable domain in full, with the rest retrieved from reference TRBV7-9 and TRBJ2-7, is DTGVSQNPRHKITKRGQNVTFRCDPISEHNRLYWYRQTLGQGPEFLTYFQNEAQLEKSRLLSDRFSAERPKGSFSTLEIQRTEQGDSAMYLCASSLYPGEQYFGPGTRLTVT.

The rearrangement uses TRBV25-1 and TRBJ2-6; possibly TRBD2 for D (5 bases). The CDR3 length is 16 residues. Germline assignment: CDR1 MGHDK and CDR2 SYGVNS. Trimming took 5 bases from V and 4 from J, leaving 15 bases between them. CDR3 in amino acids: CASSTRAPVGANVLTF. For the CDR3, the DNA is TGTGCCAGCAGTACTAGAGCCCCCGTCGGGGCCAACGTCCTGACTTTC.

V gene TRBV4-1 combines with J gene TRBJ2-2; possibly TRBD2 for D (5 bases). Germline CDR1 reads MGHRA; CDR2 reads YSYEKL. The CDR3 contains 16 residues. V lost 2 bases, J lost 1 base, and 11 bases lay in between. Here the CDR3 reads CASSQSGGGNTGELFF. The CDR3 DNA is TGCGCCAGCAGCCAATCAGGAGGTGGGAACACCGGGGAGCTGTTTTTT.

The chain uses TRBV3-1 (or the pseudogene TRBV3-2) and TRBJ2-1; 10 bases agree with TRBD1. V trimming: 4 bases; J trimming: 6 bases; junction bases outside the gene matches: 12. Germline V lookup: CDR1 LGHDT, CDR2 YNNKEL (reference sequence). CDR3 length: 17 residues. The CDR3 sequence is CASSPSDRGTGVNEQFF. CDR3 bases: TGTGCCAGCAGCCCCTCGGACCGCGGGACAGGGGTCAATGAGCAGTTCTTC.

The gene calls are TRBV6-5 and TRBJ2-7; TRBD2 agrees at 8 bases. Per the germline V gene, CDR1 is MNHEY and CDR2 is SVGAGI. V dropped 6 bases and J dropped 0; count of bases not matched to a gene: 4. The CDR3 spans 14 residues. CDR3: CASRPGTSSYEQYF. CDR3 DNA sequence: TGTGCCAGCAGGCCCGGGACTAGCTCCTACGAGCAGTACTTC.

The rearrangement uses TRBV5-1 and TRBJ2-5, with 9 positions matching TRBD2. Germline assignment: CDR1 SGHRS and CDR2 YFSETQ. The CDR3 length is 15 residues. The ends lost 0 bases at V and 4 bases at J; junction bases unmatched: 4. The CDR3 protein is CASSLAASGVETQYF. Written as DNA, the CDR3 is TGCGCCAGCAGCTTGGCTGCTAGCGGGGTAGAGACCCAGTACTTC.

This clone was observed a handful of times. The rearrangement joins TRBV10-1 to TRBJ1-5; D is uncertain. The V end was cut by 6 bases, the J end by 9 bases, with 9 bases between. CDR1 is WNHNN, CDR2 SYGVQD, per germline (reference sequence). The CDR3 contains 11 residues. The CDR3 sequence is CASSKQMPQHF. The CDR3 region has the DNA TGCGCCAGCAGCAAACAGATGCCCCAGCATTTT.

The chain employs TRBV7-9 and TRBJ2-3; a weak D match, TRBD2 (6 bases). The CDR3 has 12 amino acids. Germline-derived CDR1 and CDR2 are SEHNR and FQNEAQ (reference sequence). This chain's CDR3 is CATEGQADTQYF. The CDR3 DNA reads as TGTGCGACGGAGGGGCAGGCAGATACGCAGTATTTT.

V and J are TRBV7-8 and TRBJ1-6; D may be TRBD1 (6 bases). Per germline, CDR1 SGHVS and CDR2 FQNEAQ. V lost 7 bases, J lost 6 bases, and 16 bases lay in between. This CDR3 has 15 residues. CDR3 in amino acids: CASKAGTLANSPLHF. The DNA for the CDR3 is TGTGCCAGCAAGGCCGGGACACTGGCTAATTCACCCCTCCACTTT.